The 2 T cell receptor beta chains given below trace back to one sample, sequenced in a study of cytomegalovirus exposure and HLA in healthy donors. Use of 60 Vbeta and 13 Jbeta primers characterized the PCR. Repertoires were generated with immunoSEQ multiplex PCR, while TCRdb's copy carries only in-frame clones and drops some. This table has over 100,000 clones, about 70% appearing once. Sequenced material: PBMCs. The receptor set was obtained from a woman aged 30 to 39 in good health and CMV-seronegative.

Turning to this clone: Given the absence of the conserved phenylalanine or tryptophan at the CDR3 end, a read error is likely. The CDR3 bases are TGTGCCATCAGGGAAGGACAGGGTGGGTCACCCCTCCACCTT. Translating it yields CAIREGQGGSPLHL. The chain links TRBV10-3 to TRBJ1-6; 8 nucleotides match TRBD1. J was trimmed by 10 bases and V by 6 bases; bases with no gene match: 8. The CDR3 sequence is 14 residues long. Germline CDR1 and CDR2: ENHRY and SYGVKD.

This chain links TRBV29-1 with TRBJ1-4; D is undetermined. Germline loops: CDR1 SQVTM, CDR2 ANQGSEA. V was shortened by 5 bases and J by 3 bases, with 7 bases between the two germline ends. The CDR3 totals 12 residues. The chain's CDR3 is CSVPLSNEKLFF. The CDR3 DNA follows: TGCAGCGTTCCACTGTCTAATGAAAAACTGTTTTTT.